A selection of T cell receptor beta chains follows, all from one sample in a study of read filtering for tumor transcriptome and immune sequencing. MiXCR was run by TCRdb on the reads, yielding one entry per CDR3 protein. The sample gives over 45,000 distinct CDR3 sequences, about 20% of which show up once; about 18% is in the top ten. Material for sequencing was a population of CD138-negative cells sorted from bone marrow. The receptors were sampled from a donor at least 40 years old with multiple myeloma. Both conserved end residues are part of each CDR3. Each record gives: D gene, V gene, clone size, J gene, CDR3 protein, CDR3 DNA. The D gene is left open where the match is weak. Clone sizes are given selectively: once, few, many, or a class where the clone is expanded.

>-|TRBV12-3/TRBV12-4|many|TRBJ1-5
CASSLRQGTDQPQHF
TGTGCCAGCAGTTTAAGGCAGGGCACCGATCAGCCCCAGCATTTT
>TRBD2|TRBV5-1|many|TRBJ2-2
CASSLEGTRGNTGELFF
TGCGCCAGCAGCTTGGAGGGGACTAGAGGGAACACCGGGGAGCTGTTTTTT
>TRBD2|TRBV29-1|many|TRBJ2-5
CSAASSGTSGGGIQETQYF
TGCAGCGCAGCTTCATCCGGGACTAGCGGAGGGGGAATCCAAGAGACCCAGTACTTC
>-|TRBV2|few|TRBJ1-5
CASSVGVGSNQPQHF
TGTGCCAGCAGCGTCGGAGTCGGTAGCAATCAGCCCCAGCATTTT
>TRBD2|TRBV28|many|TRBJ2-1
CASSVPGLGNEQFF
TGTGCCAGCAGTGTCCCGGGACTAGGGAATGAGCAGTTCTTC
>TRBD2|TRBV5-1|few|TRBJ2-5
CASSLGLTSGVVETQYF
TGCGCCAGCAGCTTGGGGTTGACTAGCGGGGTGGTGGAGACCCAGTACTTC
>TRBD1|TRBV6-6|many|TRBJ1-4
CASTRGQDSEKLFF
TGTGCCAGCACCCGGGGACAGGATAGTGAAAAACTGTTTTTT
>TRBD1|TRBV27|many|TRBJ1-1
CASSLSLFRTGGTEAFF
TGTGCCAGCAGTTTATCGCTCTTCCGGACAGGCGGTACTGAAGCTTTCTTT
>-|TRBV28|many|TRBJ1-5
CASSPDSLLNQPQHF
TGTGCCAGCAGCCCGGACAGTTTGTTAAATCAGCCCCAGCATTTT
>-|TRBV28|many|TRBJ1-5
CASSFRGRANQPQHF
TGTGCCAGCAGTTTTAGGGGCAGGGCGAATCAGCCCCAGCATTTT
>-|TRBV10-3|many|TRBJ2-2
CAISERGRLLNTGELFF
TGTGCCATCAGTGAGCGGGGGAGGCTCCTGAACACCGGGGAGCTGTTTTTT
>-|TRBV29-1|many|TRBJ2-7
CSVEVQSYEQYF
TGCAGCGTTGAGGTCCAGAGTTACGAGCAGTACTTC
>TRBD1|TRBV7-9|many|TRBJ1-1
CASSGQGYTEAFF
TGTGCCAGCAGTGGACAGGGGTACACTGAAGCTTTCTTT
>-|TRBV10-3|few|TRBJ2-7
CAISESLHYEQYF
TGTGCCATCAGTGAGTCTTTACACTACGAGCAGTACTTC
>TRBD2|TRBV5-4|-|TRBJ2-1
CASSPGLAGGYNEQFF
TGTGCCAGCAGCCCGGGACTAGCGGGGGGATACAATGAGCAGTTCTTC
>-|TRBV19|few|TRBJ2-1
CASSIEGSLPYNEQFF
TGTGCCAGTAGTATAGAGGGCAGCCTACCCTACAATGAGCAGTTCTTC
>-|TRBV29-1|many|TRBJ1-4
CSVEGGTSATGKLFF
TGCAGCGTTGAAGGAGGGACGTCAGCCACTGGGAAACTGTTTTTT
>-|TRBV27|many|TRBJ2-2
CASAVSGGRNTGELFF
TGTGCCAGCGCAGTTTCGGGTGGGCGGAACACCGGGGAGCTGTTTTTT